Presented here are 23 T cell receptor beta chains from one specimen sequenced in a study of cytomegalovirus exposure and HLA in healthy donors. 13 Jbeta primers and 60 Vbeta primers were used for the PCR. TCRdb keeps only in-frame clones here, not all; method: immunoSEQ multiplex PCR. The repertoire holds approximately 130,000 clones, around 74% seen once, with roughly 3% in the top ten. Sequenced: PBMCs. Receptors originate from a man aged 25 to 40 in good health and CMV-seronegative.

The CDR3 sequence is CASSKAGGQETQYF. Here the CDR3 DNA reads TGTGCCAGCAGTAAAGCAGGGGGGCAAGAGACCCAGTACTTC. This chain joins TRBV28 and TRBJ2-5; D is perhaps TRBD1 (7 bases). V was cut by 5 bases and J by 2 bases, with 12 bases left in between. The CDR3 loop spans 14 amino acids. From germline, CDR1 is MDHEN and CDR2 SYDVKM.

The genes are TRBV10-2 and TRBJ2-1; no clear D gene. From germline, CDR1 is WSHSY and CDR2 SAAADI. Trimming cost V 0 bases and J 9 bases, with 15 bases left between them. This CDR3 spans 15 amino acids. Written as DNA, the CDR3 is TGCGCCAGCAGTGAGTCGATCCCGGGTGCCGGTGAGCAGTTCTTC. Translating gives CASSESIPGAGEQFF.

The chain is built from TRBV10-3 and TRBJ2-1; no definite D call. The CDR3 is 19 residues long. Germline V gene lookup returns CDR1 ENHRY and CDR2 SYGVKD. Trimming removed 6 bases at V and 0 bases at J, with 24 bases between. The CDR3 DNA sequence: TGTGCCATCAGGGCTTTGGGTGGCGGCCCACCCAGCTCCTACAATGAGCAGTTCTTC. It yields the protein CAIRALGGGPPSSYNEQFF.

The rearrangement uses TRBV4-3 and TRBJ1-1, with D hard to call. Trimming left V 0 bases short and J 2 bases short, with 4 bases between. CDR1 and CDR2 (germline): LGHNA, YSLEER. This CDR3 spans 13 amino acids. The CDR3 sequence: CASSQEYNTEAFF. CDR3 coding DNA: TGCGCCAGCAGCCAAGAATATAACACTGAAGCTTTCTTT.

The rearrangement joins TRBV6-6 to TRBJ1-3; TRBD1 is a possible D gene (6 bases). V was shortened by 5 bases and J by 4 bases, with 18 bases between the two germline ends. The V gene's germline CDR1 is MNHNY and CDR2 SVGAGI (reference sequence). The CDR3 extends over 16 amino acids. The CDR3 DNA sequence: TGTGCCAGCAGTCCGGGCGCAGGGGCAGGGGGAAACACCATATATTTT. Translating it yields CASSPGAGAGGNTIYF.

The chain combines TRBV9 with TRBJ2-1, with 9 bases identical to TRBD2. The CDR3 spans 16 residues. J was trimmed by 2 bases and V by 2 bases; bases with no gene match: 5. Germline assignment: CDR1 SGDLS and CDR2 YYNGEE. CDR3 in amino acids: CASSVSGSGTYNEQFF. In DNA, the CDR3 is TGTGCCAGCAGCGTTAGCGGGAGCGGAACCTACAATGAGCAGTTCTTC.

This clone was seen a single time. The rearrangement uses TRBV4-2 and TRBJ2-7; 13 bases agree with TRBD2. CDR3 length equals 16 residues. J was trimmed by 6 bases and V by 4 bases; bases with no gene match: 9. The germline gives CDR1 LGHNA, CDR2 YNFKEQ. CDR3 region: CASSPAPGLAGIEQYF. CDR3 coding DNA: TGTGCCAGCAGCCCGGCGCCGGGACTAGCGGGAATCGAGCAGTACTTC.

This chain joins TRBV29-1 and TRBJ2-3; D gene uncertain. Germline assignment: CDR1 SQVTM and CDR2 ANQGSEA. Between the trimmed V and J ends, which lost 5 bases and 6 bases, there was a span of 9 bases. This CDR3 is 11 amino acids long. Here the CDR3 reads CSVSRSDTQYF. DNA for the CDR3: TGCAGCGTTAGCCGGTCCGATACGCAGTATTTT.

The chain recombines TRBV30 with TRBJ1-5; D gene uncertain. This CDR3 contains 13 residues. Germline V gene sequence: CDR1 GTSNPN, CDR2 SVGIG (reference sequence). The germline V and J ends were trimmed by 0 bases and 4 bases, with 7 bases remaining between them. CDR3 amino acids: CAWSVLLNQPQHF. CDR3 in DNA: TGTGCCTGGAGTGTACTTCTTAATCAGCCCCAGCATTTT.

This chain joins TRBV29-1 and TRBJ1-1, with D maybe TRBD1 (5 bases). The CDR3 loop spans 13 amino acids. Trimming took 4 bases from V and 3 from J, leaving 12 bases between them. Germline V gene sequence: CDR1 SQVTM, CDR2 ANQGSEA. The CDR3 protein is CSVASGLYTEAFF. The CDR3 DNA reads as TGCAGCGTTGCTTCAGGGCTTTACACTGAAGCTTTCTTT.

The chain links TRBV5-1 to TRBJ2-3; TRBD2 matches at 8 bases. J gave up 1 base and V 8 bases, and 6 bases lay outside the gene matches. There are 14 residues in the CDR3. The germline V gene encodes CDR1 SGHRS and CDR2 YFSETQ. CDR3 sequence reads: CASRGLAGTDTQYF. Written as DNA, the CDR3 is TGCGCCAGTCGTGGACTAGCTGGCACAGATACGCAGTATTTT.

This chain connects TRBV30 to TRBJ2-2, with 8 nucleotides matching TRBD1. V shed 4 bases, J shed 4 bases, and the junction held 5 bases outside the gene matches. The V gene's germline CDR1 is GTSNPN and CDR2 SVGIG (reference sequence). This CDR3 has 14 residues. CDR3 loop: CAWIRGRSTGELFF. The CDR3 bases are TGTGCCTGGATCAGGGGGCGGAGCACCGGGGAGCTGTTTTTT.

The rearrangement uses TRBV29-1 and TRBJ1-1, with 9 bases aligning to TRBD1. The V and J ends lost 6 bases and 2 bases, in that order; junction bases with no gene match: 4. CDR1 is SQVTM and CDR2 is ANQGSEA in the germline V gene. The CDR3 is 13 residues long. In DNA, the CDR3 is TGCAGCGTGGGGACAGGGCGAAACACTGAAGCTTTCTTT. Amino acid sequence: CSVGTGRNTEAFF.

This chain uses TRBV6-1 with TRBJ1-2; D is possibly TRBD1 (5 bases). The CDR3 covers 12 residues. Trimming left V 8 bases short and J 0 bases short, with 7 bases between. From germline, CDR1 is MNHNS and CDR2 SASEGT. The CDR3 DNA follows: TGTGCCAGCGGACATTCTAACTATGGCTACACCTTC. Its translation is CASGHSNYGYTF.

This clone was counted a few times. The rearrangement uses TRBV9 and TRBJ2-7; 11 bases map to TRBD2. The CDR3 is 14 residues long. Germline V lookup: CDR1 SGDLS, CDR2 YYNGEE. With V trimmed by 4 bases and J by 3 bases, 3 bases remained unmatched. The chain's CDR3 is CASSTGLAGYEQYF. In DNA, the CDR3 is TGTGCCAGCAGCACTGGACTAGCGGGCTACGAGCAGTACTTC.

This clone turned up a few times. The J gene is TRBJ1-3, the V gene TRBV5-1, with D uncertain. Trimming pared 2 bases from V and 0 bases from J, leaving 9 bases between. From germline, CDR1 is SGHRS and CDR2 YFSETQ. The CDR3 has 15 amino acids. DNA for the CDR3: TGCGCCAGCAGCTTCGGGAGGTTCTCTGGAAACACCATATATTTT. It translates to CASSFGRFSGNTIYF.

This clone was picked up a small number of times. The chain has TRBV28 and TRBJ1-4; 10 bases match TRBD1. Trimming took 8 bases from V and 8 from J; bases not matched to a gene: 8. This CDR3 is 14 amino acids long. CDR1 and CDR2 (germline): MDHEN, SYDVKM. The CDR3, as DNA: TGTGCCAGCTCGACCGGGACAGGGGAGGAAAAACTGTTTTTT. It yields the protein CASSTGTGEEKLFF.

The chain joins TRBV10-1 to TRBJ2-7; D possibly corresponds to TRBD2 (5 bases). Germline V lookup: CDR1 WNHNN, CDR2 SYGVQD (reference sequence). V shed 4 bases and J shed 3 bases, with 16 bases lying between them. CDR3 length: 15 amino acids. The CDR3 DNA reads TGCGCCAGCAGTGTTCTGCTGAAACTAGGCTACGAGCAGTACTTC. It encodes CASSVLLKLGYEQYF.

This chain connects TRBV19 to TRBJ2-7, with 9 bases identical to TRBD1. Germline loops: CDR1 LNHDA, CDR2 SQIVND (reference sequence). CDR3 size: 15 residues. Trimming cost V 3 bases and J 4 bases; bases outside gene matches: 7. CDR3 sequence: CASSIPGQGIYEQYF. The CDR3, as DNA: TGTGCCAGTAGTATTCCCGGACAGGGGATTTACGAGCAGTACTTC.

The V gene is TRBV27, the J gene TRBJ2-7; the match to TRBD2 covers 7 bases. Looked up from germline, CDR1 is MNHEY and CDR2 is SMNVEV (reference sequence). CDR3 length equals 14 residues. J gave up 6 bases and V 5 bases, and 10 bases lay outside the gene matches. The CDR3 loop reads CASSQTSFGSEQYF. CDR3 DNA: TGTGCCAGCAGTCAGACTAGCTTTGGGAGCGAGCAGTACTTC.

The chain couples TRBV30 to TRBJ2-1; D uncertain. This CDR3 spans 12 amino acids. Trimming removed 2 bases from V and 7 bases from J, with 9 bases in between. Germline CDR1 reads GTSNPN; CDR2 reads SVGIG (reference sequence). This chain's CDR3 is CAWSYTENEQFF. The CDR3 DNA follows: TGTGCCTGGAGTTATACAGAGAATGAGCAGTTCTTC.

The chain links TRBV19 to TRBJ2-7, with 10 positions matching TRBD1. V dropped 3 bases and J dropped 2; count of bases not matched to a gene: 4. Germline CDR1 LNHDA, CDR2 SQIVND (reference sequence). The CDR3 is 15 residues long. The CDR3 spells CASSIGGQGTYEQYF. The CDR3 DNA is TGTGCCAGTAGTATTGGGGGACAGGGGACCTACGAGCAGTACTTC.

This chain connects TRBV5-1 to TRBJ2-7, with 8 bases matching TRBD2. Germline lookup yields CDR1 SGHRS and CDR2 YFSETQ. This CDR3 comprises 16 residues. With V trimmed by 0 bases and J by 2 bases, 7 bases remained unmatched. This CDR3 reads CASSLVGGRFTYEQYF. The CDR3 DNA follows: TGCGCCAGCAGCTTGGTGGGCGGGAGGTTTACCTACGAGCAGTACTTC.